This T cell receptor (beta chain) was recovered during a study of cytomegalovirus exposure and HLA in healthy donors. A multiplex PCR was run with 60 Vbeta primers and 13 Jbeta primers. The assay was immunoSEQ multiplex PCR, and TCRdb's table has in-frame clones only and misses some. The data hold roughly 110,000 clones, with approximately 79% observed a single time. Trimming removed 5 bases from V and 13 bases from J; junction bases left unmatched: 19. CDR1 is WSHSY and CDR2 is SAAADI in the germline V gene. This CDR3 has 15 residues. This sequence was found in a man younger than 35 in good health and CMV-seronegative. The sequenced sample was PBMCs. The chain uses TRBV10-2 and TRBJ1-2, with TRBD1 matching over 7 bases. The chain's CDR3 is CASSQDPDRSRKPTF. Here the CDR3 DNA reads TGCGCCAGCAGTCAAGACCCGGACAGGAGCCGTAAACCCACCTTC.